These 24 T cell receptor beta chains originate from one sample sequenced in a study of beta chain features in type 1 diabetes. Regarding the study as a whole: Moderately but significantly shorter TCRB CDR3s were found in Type 1 diabetes patients in all four CD4+ subsets.

The sequenced template was cDNA made from the entire isolated RNA. Libraries were prepared by immunoSEQ multiplex PCR; TCRdb keeps only in-frame clonotypes and omits some of them. The sample consists of around 310,000 clones, roughly 13% of them appearing once. These receptors' antigens are unknown. Sequenced: naive CD4+ T cells from blood. These TCRs come from a woman under 30 with type 1 diabetes.

This clone was seen only a few times. The chain is built from TRBV25-1 and TRBJ1-5, with 8 bases matching TRBD1. V was pared by 5 bases and J by 1 base, with 4 bases of the junction left unmatched. Germline lookup yields CDR1 MGHDK and CDR2 SYGVNS. This CDR3 is 15 amino acids long. The CDR3 sequence: CASSQTGASNQPQHF. The CDR3 DNA follows: TGTGCCAGCAGTCAGACAGGGGCCAGCAATCAGCCCCAGCATTTT.

Only one count was recorded for this clone. J is TRBJ2-1 and V is TRBV5-6; D is undetermined. Per the germline V gene, CDR1 is SGHDT and CDR2 is YYEEEE. Trimming took off 2 bases at V and 7 bases at J, with 10 bases between the two ends. The CDR3 runs 13 residues. CDR3 sequence reads: CASSLPWANEQFF. CDR3 DNA sequence: TGTGCCAGCAGCTTACCTTGGGCAAATGAGCAGTTCTTC. Drawing the rest from reference TRBV5-6 and TRBJ2-1, the complete variable domain is DAGVTQSPTHLIKTRGQQVTLRCSPKSGHDTVSWYQQALGQGPQFIFQYYEEEERQRGNFPDRFSGHQFPNYSSELNVNALLLGDSALYLCASSLPWANEQFFGPGTRLTVL.

This clone was observed a handful of times. The rearrangement uses TRBV7-9 and TRBJ1-2; a weak D match, TRBD1 (5 bases). The ends were cut back, 5 bases at V and 5 bases at J, with 27 bases in the middle. The CDR3 consists of 18 residues. Germline CDR1 SEHNR, CDR2 FQNEAQ (reference sequence). CDR3 coding DNA: TGTGCCAGCAGCACCCCCGGGGGGGGTGGCGTCGACCGGTATGGCTACACCTTC. This sequence encodes CASSTPGGGGVDRYGYTF.

V gene TRBV7-9 combines with J gene TRBJ2-7; 8 bases are shared with TRBD1. Losses at the gene ends were 5 bases for V and 8 bases for J; bases not matched to a gene: 14. CDR1 is SEHNR and CDR2 is FQNEAQ in the germline V gene (reference sequence). This CDR3 has 15 amino acids. The DNA for the CDR3 is TGTGCCAGCAGCCTTACCGGGACAGGCGAACCCAAGCAGTACTTC. This gives the protein CASSLTGTGEPKQYF.

This clone was detected only a few times. The rearrangement joins TRBV7-2 to TRBJ1-4; 7 bases align to TRBD1. The CDR3 is made up of 15 amino acids. Germline V gene data show CDR1 as SGHTA and CDR2 as FQGNSA. The ends lost 8 bases at V and 6 bases at J; junction bases unmatched: 12. CDR3 in DNA: TGTGCCAGCCAGCGGTTTCGGGACAGCTATGAAAAACTGTTTTTT. Amino acid sequence: CASQRFRDSYEKLFF.

The sample holds a few counts of this clone. This chain joins TRBV29-1 and TRBJ2-1; D ambiguous. CDR3 length: 14 amino acids. Germline V gene data show CDR1 as SQVTM and CDR2 as ANQGSEA. Trimming removed 4 bases from V and 0 bases from J, with 10 bases in between. The CDR3 loop reads CSVATTRSYNEQFF. The CDR3 DNA sequence: TGCAGCGTTGCTACTACCCGCTCCTACAATGAGCAGTTCTTC.

The chain uses TRBV4-3 and TRBJ1-1, with a weak D call TRBD1 (5 bases). CDR3 length: 13 amino acids. Between the trimmed V and J ends, which lost 2 bases and 5 bases, there was a span of 9 bases. Per the germline V gene, CDR1 is LGHNA and CDR2 is YSLEER. The CDR3, as DNA: TGCGCCAGCAGCCAAACAGGTGTGACTGAAGCTTTCTTT. It translates to CASSQTGVTEAFF.

This clone came up a few times. This rearrangement joins TRBV4-1 to TRBJ2-5; 9 bases align to TRBD2. Unmatched junction bases numbered 6, after V lost 0 bases and J lost 4 bases. The CDR3 totals 16 residues. Per the germline V gene, CDR1 is MGHRA and CDR2 is YSYEKL. CDR3 nucleotide sequence: TGCGCCAGCAGCCAAGAGGTCCTAGCGGGAAGAGAGACCCAGTACTTC. Its translation: CASSQEVLAGRETQYF.

The chain combines TRBV4-2 with TRBJ1-4; unclear D gene. Germline V gene lookup returns CDR1 LGHNA and CDR2 YNFKEQ. The CDR3 runs to 14 residues. Trimming left V 4 bases short and J 7 bases short, with 13 bases between. CDR3 bases: TGTGCCAGCAGCCCACGAACGGCGGGTGAAAAACTGTTTTTT. Its translation is CASSPRTAGEKLFF.

The chain joins TRBV27 to TRBJ2-7; TRBD1 matches 10 bases. The CDR3 runs to 18 residues. Germline V gene lookup returns CDR1 MNHEY and CDR2 SMNVEV (reference sequence). V gave up 8 bases and J gave up 0 bases; unmatched junction bases: 16. CDR3 DNA: TGTGCCAGCCCAGTCTTCAAGCTGGGACAGGGGAGCTCCTACGAGCAGTACTTC. Residues: CASPVFKLGQGSSYEQYF.

The chain has TRBV6-6 and TRBJ1-2; a weak D match, TRBD1 (6 bases). Trimming took off 7 bases at V and 5 bases at J, with 20 bases between the two ends. This CDR3 comprises 15 residues. Per the germline V gene, CDR1 is MNHNY and CDR2 is SVGAGI (reference sequence). The CDR3 DNA reads TGTGCCAGCATCCCTCGGTCGCAGGGGTATTATGGCTACACCTTC. Translating gives CASIPRSQGYYGYTF.

The chain combines TRBV7-9 with TRBJ2-4; 10 positions match TRBD2. Germline CDR1 is SEHNR and CDR2 is FQNEAQ (reference sequence). The CDR3 sequence is 16 residues long. The J segment lost 6 bases and the V segment lost 3 bases, leaving 8 bases of the junction unmatched. The CDR3, as DNA: TGTGCCAGCAGCTTGCAGCCTAGCGGGAGTGGAAACATTCAGTACTTC. Residues: CASSLQPSGSGNIQYF.

This clone turned up a few times. The chain combines TRBV6-5 with TRBJ2-1; 7 bases fit TRBD2. The germline gives CDR1 MNHEY, CDR2 SVGAGI. V lost 0 bases, J lost 4 bases, and 6 bases stayed unmatched. CDR3 size: 16 residues. CDR3 DNA: TGTGCCAGCAGTTACTCGGGCGGGAGAGGGTACAATGAGCAGTTCTTC. Translation gives CASSYSGGRGYNEQFF.

This chain uses TRBV19 with TRBJ1-5, with a tentative D call TRBD1 (6 bases). Deletions cut 8 bases from V and 2 bases from J, with 13 bases between. This CDR3 comprises 14 residues. The germline gives CDR1 LNHDA, CDR2 SQIVND (reference sequence). The CDR3 nucleotides read TGTGCCAGTGGGGACACCGTCGGCAATCAGCCCCAGCATTTT. It specifies CASGDTVGNQPQHF.

A few counts support this clone. The rearrangement links TRBV30 to TRBJ1-2; 8 bases match TRBD1. Germline-derived CDR1 and CDR2 are GTSNPN and SVGIG (reference sequence). Losses at the gene ends were 3 bases for V and 8 bases for J; bases not matched to a gene: 14. The CDR3 consists of 15 residues. The CDR3 sequence: CAWRPHGTGSGGYTF. The CDR3 region has the DNA TGTGCCTGGAGGCCACACGGGACAGGATCGGGGGGCTACACCTTC.

This clone came up a few times. V gene TRBV19 combines with J gene TRBJ2-1; 10 nucleotides agree with TRBD2. V was clipped by 5 bases and J by 5 bases; unmatched bases: 6. CDR1 is LNHDA, CDR2 SQIVND, per germline (reference sequence). The CDR3 loop spans 15 amino acids. CDR3 loop: CASSRASGGNNEQFF. The CDR3 DNA reads TGTGCCAGTAGTCGGGCTAGCGGGGGAAACAATGAGCAGTTCTTC.

The chain has TRBV7-2 and TRBJ1-2; D is uncertain. CDR1 is SGHTA and CDR2 is FQGNSA in the germline V gene. This CDR3 comprises 15 residues. The ends were cut back, 1 base at V and 4 bases at J, with 13 bases in the middle. The CDR3: CASSLGPGKGYGYTF. CDR3 coding DNA: TGTGCCAGCAGCTTAGGCCCCGGGAAGGGCTATGGCTACACCTTC.

J is TRBJ1-1 and V is TRBV11-2; D perhaps matches TRBD1 (5 bases). The CDR3 sequence is 13 residues long. V shed 5 bases and J shed 6 bases, with 13 bases lying between them. Germline assignment: CDR1 SGHAT and CDR2 FQNNGV. The CDR3 reads CASSPPGYAEAFF. Here the CDR3 DNA reads TGTGCCAGCAGCCCCCCAGGGTACGCTGAAGCTTTCTTT.

CDR3: CASSSGWTGAYEQYF. CDR3 DNA: TGTGCCAGCAGCTCCGGGTGGACGGGAGCCTACGAGCAGTACTTC. The chain uses TRBV6-5 and TRBJ2-7; D is perhaps TRBD2 (6 bases). The germline gives CDR1 MNHEY, CDR2 SVGAGI. Trimming removed 6 bases at V and 2 bases at J, with 17 bases between. The CDR3 is 15 residues long.

This clone was detected only a few times. The sample carries other DNA sequences with the same CDR3. V usage is TRBV7-2 and J usage is TRBJ1-5; D gene uncertain. The CDR3 consists of 14 residues. V was clipped by 2 bases and J by 4 bases, with 9 bases between them. Germline V lookup: CDR1 SGHTA, CDR2 FQGNSA. The CDR3 is CASSLRRGNQPQHF. The CDR3 DNA reads as TGTGCCAGCAGCTTAAGGCGAGGTAATCAGCCCCAGCATTTT.

This rearrangement joins TRBV27 to TRBJ2-5; the match to TRBD2 covers 8 bases. CDR3 length: 15 amino acids. Losses at the gene ends were 5 bases for V and 7 bases for J; bases not matched to a gene: 12. Germline V gene lookup returns CDR1 MNHEY and CDR2 SMNVEV (reference sequence). Here the CDR3 reads CASSPYSGSLRTQYF. CDR3 bases: TGTGCCAGCAGTCCTTACAGCGGGAGTCTGCGGACCCAGTACTTC.

This clone was observed a handful of times. The chain employs TRBV5-1 and TRBJ2-1; a possible D gene is TRBD1 (6 bases). The ends were cut back, 0 bases at V and 3 bases at J, with 13 bases in the middle. Germline loops: CDR1 SGHRS, CDR2 YFSETQ. The CDR3 is 16 residues long. The CDR3 bases are TGCGCCAGCAGCTTGGCAGGGGCCCCTAGCTACAATGAGCAGTTCTTC. It codes for CASSLAGAPSYNEQFF. The complete variable domain, with remaining parts taken from reference TRBV5-1 and TRBJ2-1, reads KAGVTQTPRYLIKTRGQQVTLSCSPISGHRSVSWYQQTPGQGLQFLFEYFSETQRNKGNFPGRFSGRQFSNSRSEMNVSTLELGDSALYLCASSLAGAPSYNEQFFGPGTRLTVL.

The V gene is TRBV5-4, the J gene TRBJ2-2; a weak D match, TRBD2 (6 bases). The germline V and J ends were trimmed by 0 bases and 1 base, with 19 bases remaining between them. Germline CDR1 is SGHNT and CDR2 is YYREEE (reference sequence). This CDR3 contains 19 residues. The chain's CDR3 is CASSLDGLSARRNTGELFF. The DNA for the CDR3 is TGTGCCAGCAGCTTGGACGGACTAAGCGCCAGAAGGAACACCGGGGAGCTGTTTTTT.

This clone was counted a few times. The chain carries TRBV30 and TRBJ1-5; 8 bases fit TRBD1. CDR3 size: 13 residues. The V gene's germline CDR1 is GTSNPN and CDR2 SVGIG (reference sequence). V shed 5 bases, J shed 7 bases, and the junction held 7 bases outside the gene matches. The CDR3 is CAWQQGGGQPQHF. Here the CDR3 DNA reads TGTGCCTGGCAACAGGGGGGAGGCCAGCCCCAGCATTTT. The full variable domain, its missing parts supplied by reference TRBV30 and TRBJ1-5, is SQTIHQWPATLVQPVGSPLSLECTVEGTSNPNLYWYRQAAGRGLQLLFYSVGIGQISSEVPQNLSASRPQDRQFILSSKKLLLSDSGFYLCAWQQGGGQPQHFGDGTRLSIL.